This T cell receptor (beta chain) was retrieved from a study of T-cell memory formation after mild COVID-19. Study-wide results and limits: Contracting CD8+ clones were enriched in EMRA, CD4+ mainly in CM and EM. Clones contracting day 15 to 85 were balanced CD4/CD8; later expanders leaned CD4+. Memory sampled before infection contained some responding clones, suggesting cross-reactive memory joined.

This clonotype was seen a handful of times. What it recognizes is unknown. TCR alpha and TCR beta cDNA libraries with sample barcodes and UMIs came from 5'RACE using constant-segment primers. Each CDR3 protein is one row after TCRdb ran MiXCR on the 5' RACE reads. The table includes 200,000 to 300,000 distinct CDR3 sequences, 7.5% to 10% detected once. The V gene end was trimmed by 3 bases and the J gene end by 5 bases; junction bases not matched to a gene: 4. The CDR3 runs 14 residues. Germline V gene lookup returns CDR1 MNHEY and CDR2 SVGEGT. This receptor was taken from a man aged 18 to 30 who had mild COVID-19 (a few samples of this study predate the infection). Cell type and time point are not known. The sequenced sample consisted of PBMCs or a T cell subset sorted from them (not recorded which). The chain employs TRBV6-2 or TRBV6-3 and TRBJ2-7; 10 positions match TRBD2. The chain's CDR3 is CASSYGTSVNEQYF. The CDR3 bases are TGTGCCAGCAGTTATGGGACTAGCGTGAACGAGCAGTACTTC.